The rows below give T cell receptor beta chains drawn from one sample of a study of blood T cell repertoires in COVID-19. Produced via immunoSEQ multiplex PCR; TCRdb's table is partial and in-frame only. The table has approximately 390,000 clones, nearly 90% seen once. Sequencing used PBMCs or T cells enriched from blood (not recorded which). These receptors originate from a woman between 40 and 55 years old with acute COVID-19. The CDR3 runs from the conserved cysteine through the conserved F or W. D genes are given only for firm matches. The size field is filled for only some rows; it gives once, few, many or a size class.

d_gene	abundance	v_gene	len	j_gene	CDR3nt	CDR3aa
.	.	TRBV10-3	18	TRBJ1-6	TGTGCCATCAGTGATCCACCCCCGGGTAGCTCCTATAATTCACCCCTCCACTTT	CAISDPPPGSSYNSPLHF
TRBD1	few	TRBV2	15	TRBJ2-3	TGTGCCAGCAACATGGACAGGGGGCATGGAGATACGCAGTATTTT	CASNMDRGHGDTQYF
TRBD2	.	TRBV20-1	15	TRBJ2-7	TGCAGTGCTAGTGGCAGACTAGCGGGGGGCTACGAGCAGTACTTC	CSASGRLAGGYEQYF
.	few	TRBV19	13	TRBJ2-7	TGTGCCAGTAGTATTGGTAGCACCAACGAGCAGTACTTC	CASSIGSTNEQYF
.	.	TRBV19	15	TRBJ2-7	TGTGCCAGTAGTCTCCGGGACTCCACCCTCTACGAGCAGTACTTC	CASSLRDSTLYEQYF
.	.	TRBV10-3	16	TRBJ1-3	TGTGCCATCAGTGAGGTGAACACGGGCTCTGGAAACACCATATATTTT	CAISEVNTGSGNTIYF
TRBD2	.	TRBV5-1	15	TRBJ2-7	TGCGCCAGCAGCCCCTTGCGGGGGAGCTCCTACGAGCAGTACTTC	CASSPLRGSSYEQYF
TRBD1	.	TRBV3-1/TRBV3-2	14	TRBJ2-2	TGTGCCAGCAGCCCGGACAGGGTTGCCGGGGAGCTGTTTTTT	CASSPDRVAGELFF
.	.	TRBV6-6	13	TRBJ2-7	TGTGCCAGCAGTTACCAGGTGGGCTACGAGCAGTACTTC	CASSYQVGYEQYF
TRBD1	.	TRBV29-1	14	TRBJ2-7	TGCAGCGTTGTAAGGGGACAGGGTTCCTACGAGCAGTACTTC	CSVVRGQGSYEQYF
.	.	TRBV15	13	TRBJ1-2	TGTGCCACCAGCAGGAACACAGGGAGTGGCTACACCTTC	CATSRNTGSGYTF
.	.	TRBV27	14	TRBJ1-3	TGTGCCAGCAGTACCGGCGCGGGGGGAAACACCATATATTTT	CASSTGAGGNTIYF
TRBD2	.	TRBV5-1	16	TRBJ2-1	TGCGCCAGCAGAAAAACGACTAGCGTCTCCTACAATGAGCAGTTCTTC	CASRKTTSVSYNEQFF
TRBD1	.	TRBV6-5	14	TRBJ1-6	TGTGCCAGCACTTGGGACAGGCAGGATTCACCCCTCCACTTT	CASTWDRQDSPLHF
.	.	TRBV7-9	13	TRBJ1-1	TGTGCCAGCAGCTTAGGACAGTTCACTGAAGCTTTCTTT	CASSLGQFTEAFF
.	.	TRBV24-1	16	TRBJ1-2	TGTGCCTCCCCCTGGGGCCAGGTTATCCCTAACTATGGCTACACCTTC	CASPWGQVIPNYGYTF
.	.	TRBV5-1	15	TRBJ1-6	TGCGCCAGCAGCTTGGCTAGCGGGGGCGAATCACCCCTCCACTTT	CASSLASGGESPLHF
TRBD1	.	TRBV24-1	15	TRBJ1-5	TGTGCCACCGGCGGGGGGACAGGGTACAATCAGCCCCAGCATTTT	CATGGGTGYNQPQHF
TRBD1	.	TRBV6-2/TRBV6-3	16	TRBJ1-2	TGTGCCAGCAGTCGCAAGGGACAGGGGGCGCGTCAAGGCTACACCTTC	CASSRKGQGARQGYTF
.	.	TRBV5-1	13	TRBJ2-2	TGCGCCAGCAGCTTGGAGCCCACCGGGGAGCTGTTTTTT	CASSLEPTGELFF
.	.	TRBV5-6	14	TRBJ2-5	TGTGCCAGCAGCTTGTTTAGTGTTGGAGAGACCCAGTACTTC	CASSLFSVGETQYF
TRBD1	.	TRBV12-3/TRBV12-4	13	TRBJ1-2	TGTGCCAGCAGCATCGACAGGGTGGGAGGCTACACCTTC	CASSIDRVGGYTF
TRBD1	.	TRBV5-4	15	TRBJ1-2	TGTGCCAGCAGCACCCCGGGACAGACCTATGCTGGCTACACCTTC	CASSTPGQTYAGYTF
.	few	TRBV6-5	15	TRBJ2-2	TGTGCCAGCAGTTACGGCGGGGGCAGGACCGGGGAGCTGTTTTTT	CASSYGGGRTGELFF
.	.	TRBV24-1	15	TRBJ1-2	TGTGCCACCAGTGTAACCACAGGGTGGGACTATGGCTACACCTTC	CATSVTTGWDYGYTF
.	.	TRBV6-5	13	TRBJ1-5	TGTGCCAGCACCCTGAGCGAGCGTCAGCCCCAGCATTTT	CASTLSERQPQHF
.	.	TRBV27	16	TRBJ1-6	TGTGCCAGTCGGGGCGCGGGGAGCTCCTATAATTCACCCCTCCACTTT	CASRGAGSSYNSPLHF
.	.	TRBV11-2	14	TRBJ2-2	TGTGCCAGCAGCCGAGACAGTAACACCGGGGAGCTGTTTTTT	CASSRDSNTGELFF
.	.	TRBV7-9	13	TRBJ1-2	TGTGCCAGCAGCGATTCGGGGGTCTATGGCTACACCTTC	CASSDSGVYGYTF
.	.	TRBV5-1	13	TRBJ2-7	TGCGCCAGCAGAGATGCGGAACCTTACGAGCAGTACTTC	CASRDAEPYEQYF
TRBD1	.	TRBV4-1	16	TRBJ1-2	TGCGCCAGCAGCCAAGGGGGACAGGGAAAGTACTATGGCTACACCTTC	CASSQGGQGKYYGYTF
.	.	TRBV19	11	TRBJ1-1	TGTGCCAGTAGTATGTTACAGGGAACTTTCTTT	CASSMLQGTFF
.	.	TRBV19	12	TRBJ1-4	TGTGCCAGTAAGGGGGAGGGAGAAAAACTGTTTTTT	CASKGEGEKLFF
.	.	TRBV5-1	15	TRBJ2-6	TGCGCCAGCAGCTTGGGGAGCTCTGGGGCCAACGTCCTGACTTTC	CASSLGSSGANVLTF
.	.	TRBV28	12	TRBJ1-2	TGTGCCAGCATGCAGGTGGACTATGGCTACACCTTC	CASMQVDYGYTF
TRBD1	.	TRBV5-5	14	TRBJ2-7	TGTGCCAGCAGCCCTCTGGGACAGCCCTACGAGCAGTACTTC	CASSPLGQPYEQYF
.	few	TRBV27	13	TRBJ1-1	TGTGCCAGCAGTTTGGTGGGGGGCACTGAAGCTTTCTTT	CASSLVGGTEAFF
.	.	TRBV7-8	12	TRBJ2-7	TGTGCCAGCAGCGGACCCCGGGGGGAGCAGTACTTC	CASSGPRGEQYF
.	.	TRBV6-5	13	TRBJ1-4	TGTGCCAGCAGAAGGCAGGGTGGCGAAAAACTGTTTTTT	CASRRQGGEKLFF
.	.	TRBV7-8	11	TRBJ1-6	TGTGCCAGCAGCACGTCAGGGTCCCTCCACTTT	CASSTSGSLHF
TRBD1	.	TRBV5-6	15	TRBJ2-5	TGTGCCAGCAGCTTGCTGTCAGGGGGCGGGGAGACCCAGTACTTC	CASSLLSGGGETQYF
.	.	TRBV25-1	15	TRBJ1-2	TGTGCCAGCAGTGAACCCACAACGGGTTTCTATGGCTACACCTTC	CASSEPTTGFYGYTF
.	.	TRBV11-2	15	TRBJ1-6	TGTGCCAGCAGCCGCCGGACAGCCCATAATTCACCCCTCCACTTT	CASSRRTAHNSPLHF
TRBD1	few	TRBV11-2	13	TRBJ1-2	TGTGCCAGCAGCTCGACAGGGAACTATGGCTACACCTTC	CASSSTGNYGYTF
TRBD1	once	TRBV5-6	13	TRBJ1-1	TGTGCCAGCGGACAGGGAGGGAACACTGAAGCTTTCTTT	CASGQGGNTEAFF
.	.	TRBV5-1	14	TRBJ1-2	TGCGCCAGCAGCTTGGATCGAGTGGGCTCTGGCTACACCTTC	CASSLDRVGSGYTF
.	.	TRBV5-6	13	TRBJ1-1	TGTGCCAGCAGCTTTTCGACTGTACCCCGGGCTTTCTTT	CASSFSTVPRAFF
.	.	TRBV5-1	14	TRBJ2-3	TGCGCCAGCAGCTTGAATTGGGGCCCAGATACGCAGTATTTT	CASSLNWGPDTQYF
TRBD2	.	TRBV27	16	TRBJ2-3	TGTGCCAGCAGCCCTATCGCGGGGGGGCGGGCTGGTACGCAGTATTTT	CASSPIAGGRAGTQYF
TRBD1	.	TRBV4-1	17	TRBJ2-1	TGCGCCAGCAGCGCTCGACAGGGAATGAGTCCCTACAATGAGCAGTTCTTC	CASSARQGMSPYNEQFF
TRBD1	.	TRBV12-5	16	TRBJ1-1	TGTGCTAGTGGTTTGGACACGGGACAGGGAGGGACTGAAGCTTTCTTT	CASGLDTGQGGTEAFF
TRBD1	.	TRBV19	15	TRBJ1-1	TGTGCCAGTAGTGAGAGCAGGGGGATGGACACTGAAGCTTTCTTT	CASSESRGMDTEAFF
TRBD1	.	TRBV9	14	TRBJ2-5	TGTGCCAGCAGCGGAGGACAGGGTCAAGAGACCCAGTACTTC	CASSGGQGQETQYF